Here is one TCR beta chain with its context. Its antigen remains unknown. The data belong to a study of cytomegalovirus exposure and HLA in healthy donors. Overall study results and limits: Another analysis was done later, and it associated fewer than 20,000 TCR beta sequences with HLA alleles at 0.05 false discovery rate. Most subjects had HLA-A and HLA-B alleles reportedly predicted accurately by TCR beta sequences. DRB1 had the most TCR associations and HLA-C the fewest, a later analysis found, with rates varying by HLA locus.

The CDR3 is 18 residues long. Germline CDR1 is SGHRS and CDR2 is YFSETQ. V dropped 4 bases and J dropped 1; count of bases not matched to a gene: 11. Vbeta (60) and Jbeta (13) primers were used in the PCR. Only in-frame clones appear in the TCRdb table, and some are missing; sequencing was by immunoSEQ multiplex PCR. The table lists roughly 220,000 clones, around 70% of them singletons. J is TRBJ1-3 and V is TRBV5-1; 10 positions match TRBD1. Sequenced: PBMCs. The sequence derives from a man aged 35-49 years in good health and CMV-seropositive. DNA of the CDR3: TGCGCCAGCAGCGAAGCGACAGGGGGCTTTTCTTCTGGAAACACCATATATTTT. Protein product: CASSEATGGFSSGNTIYF.